This T cell receptor beta chain emerged from a study of regulatory T cells in long-lasting Graves disease. Study results and limitations: The study found lower TCR diversity in persistent Graves' patients than in newly diagnosed ones.

The CDR3 has 15 amino acids. With 5 bases removed from V and 5 bases from J, the gap between germline ends came to 18 bases. The V gene's germline CDR1 is SGHNT and CDR2 YENEEA. The table lists this clonotype with many counts. The antigen is undetermined. Time point reported: newly diagnosed GD, antithyroid drugs for less than 3 months. PBMCs were the source of the RNA used for TCR sequencing. In this cohort, patients came from an endocrinology department located in Xi'an, China. Combining iRepertoire HTBI primers with Arm-PCR of CDR3 regions, the authors built TCR beta libraries. TCRdb analysed the multiplex PCR reads with MiXCR anew, one entry per CDR3 protein. The repertoire consists of about 430,000 distinct CDR3 sequences, with around 16% occurring once and the leading ten covering approximately 8%. The same sample was also studied in work on T cells in Graves' hyperthyroidism and ophthalmopathy. That investigation notes: Most thyroid clonotypes that were expanded above 0.001 also turned up in blood.

The source was peripheral blood mononuclear cells (PBMCs), collected at new diagnosis, from a patient treated with antithyroid drugs. The sequence was obtained from a woman between 40 and 55 years old with Graves disease. The V and J genes are TRBV11-3 and TRBJ1-1; D is perhaps TRBD1 (6 bases). CDR3 residues: CASSPQSTGTTEAFF. The CDR3 coding sequence is TGTGCCAGCAGCCCTCAAAGTACAGGGACAACTGAAGCTTTCTTT. Full variable domain (missing parts from reference TRBV11-3 and TRBJ1-1): EAGVVQSPRYKIIEKKQPVAFWCNPISGHNTLYWYLQNLGQGPELLIRYENEEAVDDSQLPKDRFSAERLKGVDSTLKIQPAELGDSAVYLCASSPQSTGTTEAFFGQGTRLTVV.